This entry concerns a single TCR beta chain. The antigen is undetermined. CDR3 length equals 15 residues. The V and J ends lost 3 bases and 2 bases respectively, with 14 bases between them. The germline V gene encodes CDR1 SGHRS and CDR2 YFSETQ. The whole isolated RNA underwent reverse transcription, so sequencing captured expressed TCRB transcripts. Clones were read by immunoSEQ multiplex PCR, and TCRdb kept only the in-frame ones, dropping some. The sample carries 40,000 or so clones, about 51% recorded once. The source of the sample is a study of beta chain features in type 1 diabetes. The study, taken as a whole, reports: The study notes PCR might favor shorter templates equally in patients and controls. Insertions at VDJ junctions were less frequent in type 1 diabetes patients. These patients also deleted more nucleotides at the same junctions. TCRB CDR3s were moderately but significantly shorter in Type 1 diabetes patients in all four CD4+ subsets.

This TCR came from a woman aged 18 to 35 in good health. This chain connects TRBV5-1 to TRBJ1-1; possibly TRBD1 for D (5 bases). Sequencing was carried out using Tregs from blood. CDR3 DNA: TGCGCCAGCAGCTCAGGGAGGGAGATCAACACTGAAGCTTTCTTT. Its translation: CASSSGREINTEAFF.